The clone carrying this TCR beta chain has only a few counts. The target antigen is unknown. The germline CDR1 and CDR2 sequences are SEHNR and FQNEAQ (reference sequence). Between the trimmed V and J ends, which lost 5 bases and 3 bases, there was a span of 12 bases. This CDR3 is 14 amino acids long. The data are from a study of T-cell memory formation after mild COVID-19. For the study at large: TCR clusters mostly belonged to single donors.

Libraries for TCRalpha and TCRbeta carried sample barcodes and unique molecular identifiers via 5'RACE. TCRdb used MiXCR to reprocess the 5' RACE reads, holding one entry per CDR3 protein. The sample has some 310,000 distinct CDR3 sequences; roughly 19% are singletons. Points from the study as a whole: What remained unconfirmed was the SARS-CoV-2 specificity of second-wave clones peaking on day 37. The study detected some responding clones in pre-infection memory, suggesting cross-reactive memory joined.

The sequence derives from a man aged 18-30 years who had mild COVID-19 (a few samples of this study predate the infection). Cell type and time point are not known. This chain connects TRBV7-9 to TRBJ2-3; D perhaps matches TRBD1 (6 bases). Sequenced input: PBMCs or a T cell subset sorted from them (not recorded which). The CDR3 loop is CASSDRKKTDTQYF. In DNA form, the CDR3 reads TGTGCCAGCAGCGACAGGAAGAAGACAGATACGCAGTATTTT. Filled out from reference TRBV7-9 and TRBJ2-3, the complete variable domain reads DTGVSQNPRHKITKRGQNVTFRCDPISEHNRLYWYRQTLGQGPEFLTYFQNEAQLEKSRLLSDRFSAERPKGSFSTLEIQRTEQGDSAMYLCASSDRKKTDTQYFGPGTRLTVL.